This TCR beta chain was profiled in a study of Ad26.COV2.S vaccination and SARS-CoV-2 variants. Overall study: Intramuscular Ad26.COV2.S at 5x10^10 or 1x10^11 viral particles. Study observations and caveats: Whether participants received vaccine or placebo, their non-spike TCR breadth was similar. Substantial breadth was reportedly displayed by spike-specific CD8+ and CD4+ T cell responses after vaccination.

Treatment in this sample: roughly 18 received Ad26.COV2.S at low or high dose, single or two shots; about 5 received placebo; per-sample allocation not given. Day 63 after the first injection of vaccine or placebo was the sampling time. Vaccination employed an Ad26 vector expressing the Wuhan-strain SARS-CoV-2 spike. Using immunoSEQ multiplex PCR, the repertoire was profiled, and TCRdb retains in-frame clones only, with some absent. There are 350,000 to 550,000 clones in the sample; 75% to 90% occur only once, and 2.5% lies in the top ten. A note on this clone: Its antigen remains unknown.

The CDR3 sequence is 14 residues long. Germline-derived CDR1 and CDR2 are SQVTM and ANQGSEA. Trimming cost V 6 bases and J 7 bases; bases outside gene matches: 11. The sequence came from a person aged 18-65 years who received the Ad26.COV2.S COVID-19 vaccine or a placebo. This specimen was peripheral blood, taken in a trial of Ad26.COV2.S vaccine versus placebo. J is TRBJ2-5 and V is TRBV29-1; 10 nucleotides agree with TRBD2. In DNA, the CDR3 is TGCAGCGTGGGTCCTAGCGGGAGTAGGGTGACCCAGTACTTC. It encodes CSVGPSGSRVTQYF.